This T cell receptor beta chain was recovered during a study of cytomegalovirus exposure and HLA in healthy donors. Overall study context: The study placed about 86% of its roughly 430 genotyped donors in the Caucasian-associated ancestry cluster. Study results and limitations: Among TCR beta chains, those listed as cytomegalovirus-associated numbered about 150. Most TCR sequences showed up rarely, but some public TCRs showed up in many donors. Earlier analysis yielded a pattern in which most TCR beta V segments were productive about 87% or about 30% of the time.

A remark on this clone: Its antigen is undetermined.

The PCR had 60 Vbeta and 13 Jbeta primers. Using immunoSEQ multiplex PCR, the repertoire was profiled, and TCRdb retains in-frame clones only, with some absent. The sample lists roughly 250,000 clones, 80% occurring once. CDR3 length equals 16 residues. Looked up from germline, CDR1 is SEHNR and CDR2 is FQNEAQ (reference sequence). V shed 5 bases, J shed 2 bases, and the junction held 7 bases outside the gene matches. This clonotype was obtained from a girl aged 2 to 9 in good health and CMV-seronegative. Sequencing input: PBMCs. The chain carries TRBV7-9 and TRBJ2-1; 9 nucleotides match TRBD2. CDR3 region: CASSIPGLAPYNEQFF. CDR3 in DNA: TGTGCCAGCAGCATACCGGGACTAGCTCCCTACAATGAGCAGTTCTTC.